These 17 T cell receptor beta chains originate from one sample sequenced in a study of cytomegalovirus exposure and HLA in healthy donors. The PCR contained 60 Vbeta and 13 Jbeta primers. Sequenced by immunoSEQ multiplex PCR; TCRdb stores in-frame clones only, minus some. This sample has about 150,000 clones, with 82% found just once. Sample: PBMCs. The receptors shown here come from a woman in her fifties or sixties in good health and CMV-seropositive.

In DNA form, the CDR3 reads TGTGCCTGGGGGGACTATAGGGAAGAGACCCAGTACTTC. Protein product: CAWGDYREETQYF. The chain joins TRBV30 to TRBJ2-5, with 7 nucleotides matching TRBD2. Germline V lookup: CDR1 GTSNPN, CDR2 SVGIG (reference sequence). J lost 3 bases, V lost 5 bases, and 6 bases had no gene match. The CDR3 length is 13 residues. The full variable domain, rest sourced from reference TRBV30 and TRBJ2-5, is SQTIHQWPATLVQPVGSPLSLECTVEGTSNPNLYWYRQAAGRGLQLLFYSVGIGQISSEVPQNLSASRPQDRQFILSSKKLLLSDSGFYLCAWGDYREETQYFGPGTRLLVL.

The chain links TRBV14 to TRBJ2-1, with 7 bases that match TRBD1. The CDR3 consists of 18 residues. Per germline, CDR1 SGHDN and CDR2 FVKESK. Unmatched junction bases numbered 11, after V lost 1 base and J lost 2 bases. The CDR3 loop reads CASSQVGKGALTYNEQFF. The CDR3 region has the DNA TGTGCCAGCAGCCAAGTTGGGAAGGGGGCCTTGACCTACAATGAGCAGTTCTTC.

The chain uses TRBV2 and TRBJ2-7; tentative D call: TRBD1 (5 bases). The germline gives CDR1 SNHLY, CDR2 FYNNEI. The V gene lost 1 base and the J gene lost 2 bases, with 9 bases spanning the gap. This CDR3 is 14 amino acids long. The CDR3 nucleotides are TGTGCCAGCAGTGAAGACAGGCTGGCCTACGAGCAGTACTTC. It codes for CASSEDRLAYEQYF.

This chain uses TRBV4-3 with TRBJ2-7, with TRBD1 matching 10 bases. Germline assignment: CDR1 LGHNA and CDR2 YSLEER. The CDR3 has 16 residues. Losses at the gene ends were 4 bases for V and 2 bases for J; bases not matched to a gene: 8. This CDR3 is CASSRGTGDMTYEQYF. The DNA for the CDR3 is TGCGCCAGCAGCCGGGGGACAGGGGACATGACCTACGAGCAGTACTTC.

The genes are TRBV2 and TRBJ1-2, with 8 bases matching TRBD1. The J segment lost 2 bases and the V segment lost 6 bases, leaving 8 bases of the junction unmatched. Germline V CDR1 and CDR2: SNHLY, FYNNEI. The CDR3 has 15 residues. CDR3 sequence: CASSAQGAANYGYTF. The DNA of the CDR3 is TGTGCCAGCAGCGCGCAGGGGGCTGCAAACTATGGCTACACCTTC.

The V gene is TRBV7-2, the J gene TRBJ2-1; D possibly corresponds to TRBD2 (6 bases). Trimming left V 2 bases short and J 7 bases short, with 12 bases between. The CDR3 has 14 amino acids. The germline V gene encodes CDR1 SGHTA and CDR2 FQGNSA. CDR3 in amino acids: CASSLLASANEQFF. The CDR3 DNA reads TGTGCCAGCAGCTTACTGGCTAGCGCTAATGAGCAGTTCTTC.

Written as DNA, the CDR3 is TGTGCCAGCAAGAGGGGGCGAGGCACTGAAGCTTTCTTT. It is translated as CASKRGRGTEAFF. The chain combines TRBV6-5 with TRBJ1-1; 7 nucleotides align to TRBD1. Germline trimming cut 7 bases from V and 4 bases from J; bases unmatched to any gene: 6. CDR1 MNHEY and CDR2 SVGAGI come from the germline V gene. This CDR3 is built from 13 residues.

A single count supports this clone. The genes are TRBV9 and TRBJ1-2, with D possibly TRBD1 on 6 matching bases. The CDR3 is 15 amino acids. CDR1 is SGDLS and CDR2 is YYNGEE in the germline V gene. The V gene lost 2 bases and the J gene lost 8 bases, with 19 bases spanning the gap. CDR3 nucleotide sequence: TGTGCCAGCAGCGTTTCCAGGACAGCTTTGGAAGGCTACACCTTC. This codes for CASSVSRTALEGYTF.

This chain links TRBV7-9 with TRBJ1-1; D perhaps matches TRBD1 (6 bases). Germline CDR1 reads SEHNR; CDR2 reads FQNEAQ (reference sequence). V shed 5 bases and J shed 4 bases, with 14 bases lying between them. The CDR3 runs to 14 residues. Here the CDR3 DNA reads TGTGCCAGCAGCCTACAGGGCTTGGTCACTGAAGCTTTCTTT. Amino acid sequence: CASSLQGLVTEAFF.

This clone was observed a few times. J is TRBJ1-1 and V is TRBV18, with a tentative D call TRBD1 (5 bases). Per germline, CDR1 KGHSH and CDR2 LQKENI. Between the trimmed V and J ends, which lost 0 bases and 10 bases, there was a span of 9 bases. This CDR3 contains 12 residues. CDR3 DNA sequence: TGTGCCAGCTCACCACCGTCAGGGTTAGCTTTCTTT. Amino acids: CASSPPSGLAFF.

The rearrangement joins TRBV5-6 to TRBJ2-2; no firm D call. Germline CDR1 SGHDT, CDR2 YYEEEE. The CDR3 loop spans 15 amino acids. The V gene lost 0 bases and the J gene lost 4 bases, with 10 bases spanning the gap. The CDR3 sequence: CASSLGSLLTGELFF. Here the CDR3 DNA reads TGTGCCAGCAGCTTGGGTAGTCTTCTCACCGGGGAGCTGTTTTTT.

The gene calls are TRBV28 and TRBJ2-3; 12 bases are shared with TRBD2. The V and J ends lost 6 bases and 0 bases, in that order; junction bases with no gene match: 7. CDR1 and CDR2 from the germline V gene are MDHEN and SYDVKM. CDR3 length: 17 residues. This CDR3 reads CASSKLAGGASTDTQYF. In nucleotides, the CDR3 is TGTGCCAGCAGCAAACTAGCGGGGGGCGCTAGCACAGATACGCAGTATTTT.

V gene TRBV5-6 combines with J gene TRBJ1-1; the match to TRBD1 covers 8 bases. CDR3 size: 15 residues. The junction had 5 bases not matched to a gene; V was cut back by 0 bases and J by 4 bases. Germline lookup yields CDR1 SGHDT and CDR2 YYEEEE. CDR3 in DNA: TGTGCCAGCAGCTTGGGTTCGGGGACAGGCACTGAAGCTTTCTTT. Its protein is CASSLGSGTGTEAFF.

This rearrangement joins TRBV2 to TRBJ1-3, with 10 bases aligning to TRBD1. CDR3 length: 15 residues. In germline, CDR1 is SNHLY, CDR2 FYNNEI. J was trimmed by 4 bases and V by 3 bases; bases with no gene match: 3. The CDR3 protein is CASSDRDRGGNTIYF. The CDR3, as DNA: TGTGCCAGCAGTGACCGGGACAGGGGAGGAAACACCATATATTTT. Combining the CDR3 with reference TRBV2 and TRBJ1-3 gives the whole variable domain EPEVTQTPSHQVTQMGQEVILRCVPISNHLYFYWYRQILGQKVEFLVSFYNNEISEKSEIFDDQFSVERPDGSNFTLKIRSTKLEDSAMYFCASSDRDRGGNTIYFGEGSWLTVV.

V gene TRBV19 combines with J gene TRBJ2-1; 8 bases line up with TRBD1. The CDR3 loop spans 15 amino acids. V was pared by 5 bases and J by 6 bases, with 9 bases of the junction left unmatched. Germline assignment: CDR1 LNHDA and CDR2 SQIVND (reference sequence). This CDR3 is CASSLTGEAPNEQFF. In nucleotides, the CDR3 is TGTGCCAGTAGTTTGACAGGGGAGGCCCCCAATGAGCAGTTCTTC.

The chain is built from TRBV14 and TRBJ1-2; D is undetermined. Germline values: CDR1 SGHDN, CDR2 FVKESK. Trimming stripped 4 bases from V and 6 bases from J, with 12 bases between. The CDR3 is 13 residues long. The CDR3 spells CASSPHEVDGYTF. The CDR3 DNA sequence: TGTGCCAGCAGCCCTCATGAGGTAGATGGCTACACCTTC. The full variable domain, in which reference TRBV14 and TRBJ1-2 provide the parts outside the CDR3, is EAGVTQFPSHSVIEKGQTVTLRCDPISGHDNLYWYRRVMGKEIKFLLHFVKESKQDESGMPNNRFLAERTGGTYSTLKVQPAELEDSGVYFCASSPHEVDGYTFGSGTRLTVV.

V usage is TRBV11-2 and J usage is TRBJ2-7, with D possibly TRBD2 on 7 matching bases. The V end lost 3 bases, the J end lost 3 bases, and 12 bases lay between the germline ends. Germline CDR1 is SGHAT and CDR2 is FQNNGV. The CDR3 contains 14 residues. CDR3 loop: CASSLGGGGYEQYF. The CDR3 coding sequence is TGTGCCAGCAGCTTGGGGGGGGGCGGCTACGAGCAGTACTTC.